Sequencing of this T cell receptor beta chain was carried out in a study of blood T cell repertoires in COVID-19. Study details: COVID-19 samples collected from the United States, Italy and Spain covered acute and convalescent phases. In each case, the material was cDNA or gDNA derived from T cells, B-cell-depleted T cells, or PBMCs.

This clone turned up a few times. The CDR3 is made up of 13 amino acids. Trimming cost V 4 bases and J 4 bases, with 10 bases left between them. The germline gives CDR1 LNHDA, CDR2 SQIVND (reference sequence). In the source study's methods: Reference gene primers were amplified, and this amplification served to estimate nucleated cell counts. Sequencing was performed with immunoSEQ multiplex PCR; in TCRdb, only in-frame clones are kept and a portion is missing. The DNA was the basis for D and trimming; V, J and clone size are from that table. Of approximately 130,000 clones listed, about four fifths are singletons.

This TCR derives from a man at least 80 years old with active or convalescent COVID-19. The V call is TRBV19, the J call TRBJ1-1; perhaps TRBD1 as D (6 bases). Sequencing was carried out using peripheral blood. CDR3 bases: TGTGCCAGTAGTAACCAGGGGTTCACTGAAGCTTTCTTT. Translation gives CASSNQGFTEAFF.